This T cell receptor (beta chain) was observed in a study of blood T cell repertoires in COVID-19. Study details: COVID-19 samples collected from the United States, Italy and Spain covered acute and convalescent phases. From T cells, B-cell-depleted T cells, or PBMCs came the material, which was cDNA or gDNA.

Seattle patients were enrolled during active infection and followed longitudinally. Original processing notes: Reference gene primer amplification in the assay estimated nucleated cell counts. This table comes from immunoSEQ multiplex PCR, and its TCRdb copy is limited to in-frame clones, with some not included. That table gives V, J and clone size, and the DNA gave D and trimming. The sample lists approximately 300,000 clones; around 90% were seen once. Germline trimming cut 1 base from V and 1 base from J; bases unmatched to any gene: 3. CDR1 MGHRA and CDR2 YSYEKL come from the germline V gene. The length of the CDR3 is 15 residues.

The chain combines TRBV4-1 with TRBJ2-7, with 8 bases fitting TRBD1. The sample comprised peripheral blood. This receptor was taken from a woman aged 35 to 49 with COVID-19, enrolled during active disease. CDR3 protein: CASSQGDRLSYEQYF. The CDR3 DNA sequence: TGCGCCAGCAGCCAAGGGGACAGGCTTTCCTACGAGCAGTACTTC.